Below, 20 T cell receptor beta chains from the same sample are listed, as sequenced in a study of shared T cell receptors in the human thymus. Clones were read by immunoSEQ multiplex PCR, and TCRdb kept only the in-frame ones, dropping some. The sample yields about 380,000 clones, approximately 95% seen once. The sequencing input was thymocytes. These receptors originate from a human donor.

This sequence joins TRBV4-1 and TRBJ1-5; maybe TRBD1 (5 bases). CDR1 MGHRA and CDR2 YSYEKL come from the germline V gene. With 5 bases removed from V and 5 bases from J, the gap between germline ends came to 34 bases. The CDR3 is made up of 21 amino acids. The CDR3 sequence: CASSRVPSVGREGDGDQPQHF. In DNA form, the CDR3 reads TGCGCCAGCAGCAGAGTCCCTTCCGTGGGCAGGGAAGGGGACGGGGATCAGCCCCAGCATTTT.

This CDR3 reads CSAKGNTIYF. The DNA for the CDR3 is TGCAGTGCAAAAGGAAACACCATATATTTT. V and J are TRBV20-1 and TRBJ1-3; D call uncertain. CDR3 length: 10 residues. The V and J ends lost 6 bases and 4 bases respectively, with 4 bases between them. CDR1 and CDR2 from the germline V gene are DFQATT and SNEGSKA (reference sequence).

The chain links TRBV28 to TRBJ2-7, with D unclear. The germline CDR1 and CDR2 sequences are MDHEN and SYDVKM. The CDR3 spans 15 residues. CDR3 in amino acids: CGCLDFDHPPHEQYF. Written as DNA, the CDR3 is TGTGGATGCCTAGATTTTGACCACCCCCCTCACGAGCAGTACTTC.

The rearrangement links TRBV27 to TRBJ2-5; TRBD2 agrees at 9 bases. This CDR3 contains 14 residues. J lost 5 bases, V lost 5 bases, and 6 bases had no gene match. Germline-derived CDR1 and CDR2 are MNHEY and SMNVEV (reference sequence). CDR3 DNA sequence: TGTGCCAGCAGTAAATTAGCGGGAGACGAGACCCAGTACTTC. It yields the protein CASSKLAGDETQYF.

The rearrangement links TRBV5-6 to TRBJ2-7, with 7 bases aligning to TRBD1. The V and J ends lost 0 bases and 2 bases, in that order; junction bases with no gene match: 5. The germline V gene has CDR1 SGHDT and CDR2 YYEEEE. The CDR3 length is 15 residues. The chain's CDR3 is CASSLVRQGAYEQYF. CDR3 sequence (DNA): TGTGCCAGCAGCTTGGTGCGCCAGGGGGCCTACGAGCAGTACTTC. The whole variable domain, filled in from reference TRBV5-6 and TRBJ2-7, reads DAGVTQSPTHLIKTRGQQVTLRCSPKSGHDTVSWYQQALGQGPQFIFQYYEEEERQRGNFPDRFSGHQFPNYSSELNVNALLLGDSALYLCASSLVRQGAYEQYFGPGTRLTVT.

The chain uses TRBV14 and TRBJ2-7; D uncertain. CDR1 and CDR2 (germline): SGHDN, FVKESK. V lost 0 bases and J lost 1, with 7 bases in between. There are 14 residues in the CDR3. The chain's CDR3 is CASSQDGESYEQYF. The CDR3 DNA reads TGTGCCAGCAGCCAAGATGGCGAGTCCTACGAGCAGTACTTC.

The CDR3 DNA reads TGTGCCAGCAGCGCCCGGGATCCAGCGGTGGTCCATGAGCAGTTCTTC. Encoded protein: CASSARDPAVVHEQFF. The V gene is TRBV9, the J gene TRBJ2-1; D might be TRBD2 (5 bases). V was clipped by 3 bases and J by 8 bases, with 21 bases between them. The CDR3 runs to 16 residues. Germline assignment: CDR1 SGDLS and CDR2 YYNGEE.

V and J are TRBV25-1 and TRBJ2-7; D possibly corresponds to TRBD1 (6 bases). The CDR3 sequence is 17 residues long. V was trimmed by 1 base and J by 3 bases, leaving 19 bases between them. Per germline, CDR1 MGHDK and CDR2 SYGVNS. CDR3: CASSESTDSFSRYEQYF. The CDR3 coding sequence is TGTGCCAGCAGTGAATCCACGGACAGTTTTTCGCGCTACGAGCAGTACTTC.

The chain employs TRBV27 and TRBJ2-7; D unresolved. The CDR3 consists of 14 residues. Trimming left V 5 bases short and J 2 bases short, with 13 bases between. CDR1 and CDR2 from the germline V gene are MNHEY and SMNVEV (reference sequence). DNA for the CDR3: TGTGCCAGCAGTGCCAGCGCCCGGGCCTACGAGCAGTACTTC. It codes for CASSASARAYEQYF.

The chain combines TRBV19 with TRBJ2-7; D could derive from TRBD1 or TRBD2 (5 bases each). The ends were cut back, 9 bases at V and 0 bases at J, with 12 bases in the middle. Germline lookup yields CDR1 LNHDA and CDR2 SQIVND (reference sequence). CDR3 length equals 13 residues. The CDR3 DNA reads TGTGCCAGCCCCTTGGGGGTCTCCTACGAGCAGTACTTC. This translates into CASPLGVSYEQYF.

The V gene is TRBV19, the J gene TRBJ2-1; TRBD1 agrees at 9 bases. V shed 6 bases, J shed 5 bases, and the junction held 2 bases outside the gene matches. The CDR3 is 13 amino acids. Germline V gene sequence: CDR1 LNHDA, CDR2 SQIVND (reference sequence). The CDR3 nucleotides read TGTGCCAGTAGAGGGACAGGGAACAATGAGCAGTTCTTC. Protein sequence: CASRGTGNNEQFF.

J is TRBJ1-3 and V is TRBV7-8; D is perhaps TRBD1 (6 bases). Germline loops: CDR1 SGHVS, CDR2 FQNEAQ. The CDR3 loop spans 15 amino acids. V dropped 2 bases and J dropped 3 bases, with 11 bases sitting between them. The CDR3 is CASSLLRGDGNTIYF. As DNA, the CDR3 is TGTGCCAGCAGCTTACTCAGGGGCGATGGAAACACCATATATTTT.

This clone was picked up a small number of times. The V call is TRBV28, the J call TRBJ1-3; D ambiguous. This CDR3 is 14 amino acids long. CDR1 and CDR2 (germline): MDHEN, SYDVKM. With 7 bases removed from V and 0 bases from J, the gap between germline ends came to 10 bases. CDR3 nucleotide sequence: TGTGCCAGCATCCGGCGCCGCTCTGGAAACACCATATATTTT. Translation: CASIRRRSGNTIYF.

This clone has only one observation. This rearrangement joins TRBV4-2 to TRBJ2-1; 13 bases line up with TRBD2. The germline CDR1 and CDR2 sequences are LGHNA and YNFKEQ. J lost 8 bases, V lost 4 bases, and 5 bases had no gene match. The CDR3 extends over 15 amino acids. This CDR3 is CASSPGLAGVDEQFF. CDR3 nucleotides: TGTGCCAGCAGCCCCGGACTAGCGGGAGTAGATGAGCAGTTCTTC.

The genes are TRBV7-9 and TRBJ2-6; D is ambiguous. Trimming took off 5 bases at V and 0 bases at J, with 11 bases between the two ends. Germline V CDR1 and CDR2: SEHNR, FQNEAQ (reference sequence). The CDR3 is 16 residues long. CDR3 sequence reads: CASSLPRVSGANVLTF. DNA for the CDR3: TGTGCCAGCAGCCTACCTAGGGTCTCTGGGGCCAACGTCCTGACTTTC.

V is TRBV19 and J is TRBJ1-3; no clear D. Between the trimmed V and J ends, which lost 5 bases and 0 bases, there was a span of 14 bases. Germline lookup yields CDR1 LNHDA and CDR2 SQIVND (reference sequence). The CDR3 contains 16 residues. CDR3 sequence (DNA): TGTGCCAGTAGTCAGAAGCGACCGGTCTCTGGAAACACCATATATTTT. Protein: CASSQKRPVSGNTIYF.

V gene TRBV28 combines with J gene TRBJ2-6; no clear D gene. The ends were cut back, 2 bases at V and 0 bases at J, with 17 bases in the middle. Germline assignment: CDR1 MDHEN and CDR2 SYDVKM. There are 19 residues in the CDR3. The chain's CDR3 is CASSLAPRQPGSGANVLTF. CDR3 nucleotides: TGTGCCAGCAGTTTAGCCCCGAGGCAGCCTGGCTCTGGGGCCAACGTCCTGACTTTC.

This chain joins TRBV14 and TRBJ2-7; D perhaps matches TRBD2 (5 bases). CDR1 is SGHDN, CDR2 FVKESK, per germline. Trimming stripped 3 bases from V and 3 bases from J, with 24 bases between. This CDR3 spans 18 amino acids. The CDR3 protein is CASSHQRGEKRAIYEQYF. CDR3 in DNA: TGTGCCAGCAGCCATCAACGGGGAGAGAAAAGGGCAATCTACGAGCAGTACTTC.

The chain is built from TRBV29-1 and TRBJ2-7, with D possibly matching TRBD1 (5 bases). This CDR3 spans 14 amino acids. With 4 bases removed from V and 0 bases from J, the gap between germline ends came to 13 bases. Germline CDR1 is SQVTM and CDR2 is ANQGSEA. The chain's CDR3 is CSVGTPQASYEQYF. CDR3 sequence (DNA): TGCAGCGTTGGGACCCCACAGGCCTCCTACGAGCAGTACTTC.

The chain links TRBV27 to TRBJ2-7; 10 bases are a match to TRBD1. Trimming cost V 1 base and J 7 bases; bases outside gene matches: 10. Germline CDR1 is MNHEY and CDR2 is SMNVEV (reference sequence). The CDR3 consists of 16 residues. The CDR3 protein is CASSLLPRDRGEEQYF. CDR3 in DNA: TGTGCCAGCAGTTTATTACCCCGGGACAGGGGTGAAGAGCAGTACTTC.